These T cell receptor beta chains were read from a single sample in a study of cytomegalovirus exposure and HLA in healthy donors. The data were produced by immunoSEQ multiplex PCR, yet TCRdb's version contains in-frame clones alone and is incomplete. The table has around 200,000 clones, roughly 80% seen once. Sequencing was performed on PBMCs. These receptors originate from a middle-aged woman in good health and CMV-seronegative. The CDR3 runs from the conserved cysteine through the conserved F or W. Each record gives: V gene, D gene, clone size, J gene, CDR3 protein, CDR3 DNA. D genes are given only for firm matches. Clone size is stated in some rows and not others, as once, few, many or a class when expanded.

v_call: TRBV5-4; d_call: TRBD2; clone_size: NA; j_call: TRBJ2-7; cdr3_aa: CASSLGGTSYEQYF; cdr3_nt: TGTGCCAGCAGCTTGGGGGGGACTAGCTACGAGCAGTACTTC
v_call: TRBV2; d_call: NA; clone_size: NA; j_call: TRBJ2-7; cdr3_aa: CASRTAEVGYEQYF; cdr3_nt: TGTGCCAGCAGGACGGCGGAGGTGGGCTACGAGCAGTACTTC
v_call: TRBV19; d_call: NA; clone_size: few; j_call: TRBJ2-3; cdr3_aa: CASSISIAGTDTQYF; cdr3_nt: TGTGCCAGTAGTATCTCTATTGCTGGCACAGATACGCAGTATTTT
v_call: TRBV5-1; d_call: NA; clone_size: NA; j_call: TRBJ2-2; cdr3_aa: CASSYGRSGSYGELFF; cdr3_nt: TGCGCCAGCAGCTACGGACGTAGCGGTTCATACGGGGAGCTGTTTTTT
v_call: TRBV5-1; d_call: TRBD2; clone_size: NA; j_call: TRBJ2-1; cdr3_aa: CASSVTSGLSYNEQFF; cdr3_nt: TGCGCCAGCAGCGTAACTAGCGGACTATCGTACAATGAGCAGTTCTTC
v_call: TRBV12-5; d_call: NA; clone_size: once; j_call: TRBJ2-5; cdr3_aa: CASGLDGRGGRKTQYF; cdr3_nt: TGTGCTAGTGGTTTGGATGGTAGGGGAGGTCGGAAGACCCAGTACTTC
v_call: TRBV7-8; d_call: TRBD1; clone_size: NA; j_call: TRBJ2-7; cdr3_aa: CASSGTGLVEQYF; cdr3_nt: TGTGCCAGCAGCGGGACAGGGTTGGTCGAGCAGTACTTC
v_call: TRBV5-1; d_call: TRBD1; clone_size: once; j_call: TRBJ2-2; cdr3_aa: CASSLTTGENTGELFF; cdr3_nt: TGCGCCAGCAGCTTAACCACAGGGGAGAACACCGGGGAGCTGTTTTTT
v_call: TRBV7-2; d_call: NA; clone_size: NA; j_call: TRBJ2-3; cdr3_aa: CASSPVRGTSTDTQYF; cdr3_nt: TGTGCCAGCAGCCCGGTACGGGGGACTAGCACAGATACGCAGTATTTT
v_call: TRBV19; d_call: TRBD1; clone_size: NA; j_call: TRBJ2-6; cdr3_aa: CASSPDRAGANVLTF; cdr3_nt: TGTGCCAGTAGCCCGGACAGGGCTGGGGCCAACGTCCTGACTTTC
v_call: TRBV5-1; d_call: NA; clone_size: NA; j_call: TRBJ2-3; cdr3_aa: CASSQSQGRSTQYF; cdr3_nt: TGCGCCAGCTCACAATCCCAGGGAAGGAGTACGCAGTATTTT
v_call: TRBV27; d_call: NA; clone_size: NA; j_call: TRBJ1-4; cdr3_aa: CASASPNEKLFF; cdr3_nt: TGTGCCAGCGCGAGCCCTAATGAAAAACTGTTTTTT
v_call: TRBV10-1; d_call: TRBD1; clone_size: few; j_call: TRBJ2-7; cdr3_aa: CASRGTGAAYEQYF; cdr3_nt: TGCGCCAGCAGGGGGACAGGGGCCGCCTACGAGCAGTACTTC
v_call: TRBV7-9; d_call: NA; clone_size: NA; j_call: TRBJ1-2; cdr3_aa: CASSLDPRTGGYTF; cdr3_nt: TGTGCCAGCAGCTTAGACCCGAGGACGGGGGGCTACACCTTC
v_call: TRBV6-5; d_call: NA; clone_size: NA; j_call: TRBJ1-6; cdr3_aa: CASSKGGSYNSPLHF; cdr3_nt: TGTGCCAGCAGCAAAGGGGGATCCTATAATTCACCCCTCCACTTT
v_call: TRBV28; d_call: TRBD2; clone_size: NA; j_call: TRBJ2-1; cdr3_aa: CASSPGTSGLHSYNEQFF; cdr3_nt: TGTGCCAGCAGTCCCGGGACTAGCGGCCTTCACTCCTACAATGAGCAGTTCTTC
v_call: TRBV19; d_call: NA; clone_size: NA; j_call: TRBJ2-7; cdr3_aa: CASSIDNSYEQYF; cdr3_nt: TGTGCCAGTAGTATCGACAATTCCTACGAGCAGTACTTC
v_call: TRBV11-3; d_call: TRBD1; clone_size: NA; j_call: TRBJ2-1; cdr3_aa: CASSLGQGFIDEQFF; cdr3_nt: TGTGCCAGCAGCTTAGGACAGGGATTTATTGATGAGCAGTTCTTC
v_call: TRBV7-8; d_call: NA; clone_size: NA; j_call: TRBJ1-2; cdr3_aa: CASSLGQNYGYTF; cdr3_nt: TGTGCCAGCAGCTTAGGACAGAACTATGGCTACACCTTC
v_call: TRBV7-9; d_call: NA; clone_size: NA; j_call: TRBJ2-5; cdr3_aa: CASSLSTRGRGETQYF; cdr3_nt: TGTGCCAGCAGCTTAAGTACTAGGGGGCGGGGAGAGACCCAGTACTTC
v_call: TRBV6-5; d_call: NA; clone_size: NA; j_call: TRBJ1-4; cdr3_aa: CASSTPTDEKLFF; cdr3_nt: TGTGCCAGCAGTACGCCGACAGATGAAAAACTGTTTTTT
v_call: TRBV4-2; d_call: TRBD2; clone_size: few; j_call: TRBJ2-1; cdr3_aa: CASSPTGLANEQFF; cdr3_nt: TGTGCCAGCAGCCCGACGGGACTAGCGAATGAGCAGTTCTTC
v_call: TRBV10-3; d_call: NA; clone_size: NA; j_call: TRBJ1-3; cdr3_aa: CAISPGTGSSGNTIYF; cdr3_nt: TGTGCCATCAGCCCGGGAACAGGGAGCTCTGGAAACACCATATATTTT
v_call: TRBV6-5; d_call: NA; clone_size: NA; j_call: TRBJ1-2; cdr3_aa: CASRLQGGANYGYTF; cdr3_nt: TGTGCCAGCAGGCTCCAAGGGGGAGCTAACTATGGCTACACCTTC
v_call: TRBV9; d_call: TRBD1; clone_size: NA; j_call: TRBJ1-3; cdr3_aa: CASSPYAYPGTAGNTIYF; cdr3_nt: TGTGCCAGCAGCCCCTATGCTTATCCTGGGACAGCTGGAAACACCATATATTTT
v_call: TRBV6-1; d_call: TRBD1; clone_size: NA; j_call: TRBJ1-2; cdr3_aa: CASSEQGSGGGYTF; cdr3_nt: TGTGCCAGCAGCGAACAGGGGTCGGGCGGTGGCTACACCTTC
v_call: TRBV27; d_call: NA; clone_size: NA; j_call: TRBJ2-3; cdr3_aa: CASSWGGPSTDTQYF; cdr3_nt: TGTGCCAGCAGTTGGGGGGGCCCTAGCACAGATACGCAGTATTTT
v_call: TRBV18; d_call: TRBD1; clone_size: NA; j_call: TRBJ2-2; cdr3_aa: CASSQEGATGNTGELFF; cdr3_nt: TGTGCCAGCTCACAAGAGGGGGCAACTGGGAACACCGGGGAGCTGTTTTTT
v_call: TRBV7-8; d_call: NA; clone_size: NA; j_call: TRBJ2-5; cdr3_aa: CASSLLVAEVKNQETQYF; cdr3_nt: TGTGCCAGCAGCCTCTTGGTAGCGGAGGTAAAAAATCAAGAGACCCAGTACTTC
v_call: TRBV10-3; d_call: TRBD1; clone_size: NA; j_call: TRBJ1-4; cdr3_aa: CAISEGQVGEKLFF; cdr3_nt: TGTGCCATCAGTGAAGGACAGGTTGGCGAAAAACTGTTTTTT
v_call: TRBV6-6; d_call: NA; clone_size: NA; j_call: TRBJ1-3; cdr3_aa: CASSPGYYGNTIYF; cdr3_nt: TGTGCCAGCAGTCCAGGGTATTATGGAAACACCATATATTTT
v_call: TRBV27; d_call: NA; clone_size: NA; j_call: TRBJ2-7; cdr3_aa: CASSLYGGMAYEQYF; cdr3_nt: TGTGCCAGCAGTTTATATGGCGGGATGGCGTACGAGCAGTACTTC
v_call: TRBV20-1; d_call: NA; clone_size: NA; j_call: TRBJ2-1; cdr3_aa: CSGAGYNEQFF; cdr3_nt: TGCAGTGGTGCGGGGTACAATGAGCAGTTCTTC
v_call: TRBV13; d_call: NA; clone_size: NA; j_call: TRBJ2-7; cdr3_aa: CASSLGQNYEQYF; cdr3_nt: TGTGCCAGCAGCCTAGGACAGAACTACGAGCAGTACTTC
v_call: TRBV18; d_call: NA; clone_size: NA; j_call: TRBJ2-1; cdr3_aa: CASSPRLAAANEQFF; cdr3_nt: TGTGCCAGCTCACCACGTCTGGCGGCAGCCAATGAGCAGTTCTTC
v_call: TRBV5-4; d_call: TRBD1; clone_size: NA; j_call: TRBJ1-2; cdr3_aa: CASSSTGVSGGYTF; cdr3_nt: TGTGCCAGCAGCTCTACAGGGGTCTCGGGTGGCTACACCTTC
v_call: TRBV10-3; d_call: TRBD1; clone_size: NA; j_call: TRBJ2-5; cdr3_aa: CAISALPATGGRETQYF; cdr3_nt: TGTGCCATCAGTGCGCTACCGGCGACAGGGGGCAGGGAGACCCAGTACTTC
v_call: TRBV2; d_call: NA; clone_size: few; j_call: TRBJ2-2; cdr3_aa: CASSLQDSGELFF; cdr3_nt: TGTGCCAGCAGTTTACAGGATAGCGGGGAGCTGTTTTTT
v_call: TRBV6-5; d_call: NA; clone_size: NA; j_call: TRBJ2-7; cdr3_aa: CASSYSGVREQYF; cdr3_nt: TGTGCCAGCAGTTACTCAGGGGTTCGAGAGCAGTACTTC
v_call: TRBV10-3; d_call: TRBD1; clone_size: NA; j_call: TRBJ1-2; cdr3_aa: CAISETGVYGYTF; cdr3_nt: TGTGCCATCAGTGAGACAGGGGTATATGGCTACACCTTC
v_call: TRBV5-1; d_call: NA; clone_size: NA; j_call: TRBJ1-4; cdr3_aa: CASSLGQGYNEKLFF; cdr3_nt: TGCGCCAGCAGCTTGGGTCAGGGATATAATGAAAAACTGTTTTTT
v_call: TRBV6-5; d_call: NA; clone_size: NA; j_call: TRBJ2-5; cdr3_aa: CASSSGETQYF; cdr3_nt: TGTGCCAGCAGTTCGGGGGAGACCCAGTACTTC